This T cell receptor (beta chain) was recovered during a study of identical twins. The study, taken as a whole, reports: Insertions were reduced in abundant cord blood beta clonotypes but not in memory repertoires. Weaker excess twin sharing was observed in beta out-of-frame sequences. Invariant populations such as MAIT and iNKT cells could partly muddle zero-insertion analyses.

This clonotype occurred many times. As yet, its antigen is unknown. TCRdb fed the 5' RACE reads into MiXCR, producing one record per CDR3 protein. Of around 650,000 distinct CDR3 sequences in the sample, roughly 7.1% were seen once. Another study also made use of these data, one on yellow fever vaccine responses in identical twins. This second study says: Reportedly, the response of twins' T cells to the vaccine seemed partly convergent, partly personalized.

This clonotype originated in a woman aged 18-29 years in good health. Sequenced sample: PBMCs.

The CDR3 sequence: CASRSGRLAKNIQYF. Written as DNA, the CDR3 is TGTGCCAGCAGGTCGGGACGGCTAGCCAAAAACATTCAGTACTTC. The V gene is TRBV12-3 or TRBV12-4, the J gene TRBJ2-4; D possibly matches TRBD1 or TRBD2 (5 bases each). Trimming cost V 6 bases and J 0 bases, with 12 bases left between them. The CDR3 covers 15 residues.